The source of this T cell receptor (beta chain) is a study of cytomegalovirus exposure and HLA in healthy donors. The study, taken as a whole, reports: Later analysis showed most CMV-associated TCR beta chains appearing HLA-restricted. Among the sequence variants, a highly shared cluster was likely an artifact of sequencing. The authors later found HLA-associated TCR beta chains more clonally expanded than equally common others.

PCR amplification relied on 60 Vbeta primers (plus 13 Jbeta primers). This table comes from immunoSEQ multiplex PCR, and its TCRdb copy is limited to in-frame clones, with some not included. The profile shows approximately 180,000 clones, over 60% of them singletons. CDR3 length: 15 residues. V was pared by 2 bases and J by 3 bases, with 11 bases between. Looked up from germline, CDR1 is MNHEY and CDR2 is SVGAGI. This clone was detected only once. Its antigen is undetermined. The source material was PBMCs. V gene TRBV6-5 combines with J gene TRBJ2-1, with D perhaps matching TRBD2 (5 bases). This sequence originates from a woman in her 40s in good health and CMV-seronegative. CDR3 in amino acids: CASSYVLAHYNEQFF. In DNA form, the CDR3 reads TGTGCCAGCAGTTACGTCTTAGCGCACTACAATGAGCAGTTCTTC.